A selection of T cell receptor beta chains follows, all from one sample in a study of blood T cell repertoires in COVID-19. Clones were sequenced by immunoSEQ multiplex PCR, and TCRdb holds only the in-frame ones, with some missing. The table has approximately 330,000 clones, approximately 88% seen once. Sequenced input: peripheral blood. These receptors were obtained from a young man with COVID-19, enrolled during active disease. Both conserved end residues are part of each CDR3. D genes are given only for firm matches. Not all rows give a size; the values are once, few, many and, for expanded clones, a class.

j_gene,d_gene,v_gene,len,abundance,CDR3nt,CDR3aa
TRBJ2-1,-,TRBV5-4,15,-,TGTGCCAGCAGCTTGCGAACGGGATGGGGAAATGAGCAGTTCTTC,CASSLRTGWGNEQFF
TRBJ1-3,TRBD1,TRBV5-6,14,-,TGTGCCAGCAGCCGACAGGGGAGTGGAAACACCATATATTTT,CASSRQGSGNTIYF
TRBJ1-2,TRBD1,TRBV27,16,-,TGTGCCAGCAGCTCGGCCCAGGGGGTCGAGAACTATGGCTACACCTTC,CASSSAQGVENYGYTF
TRBJ1-1,-,TRBV11-2,13,-,TGTGCCAGCAGCGCTACAGCGAACACTGAAGCTTTCTTT,CASSATANTEAFF
TRBJ2-3,TRBD1,TRBV7-2,14,-,TGTGCCAGCAGCTTAGTGACAGGGACAGATACGCAGTATTTT,CASSLVTGTDTQYF
TRBJ2-1,-,TRBV9,15,few,TGTGCCAGCAGCCACGGGGGTCTTTCCTACAATGAGCAGTTCTTC,CASSHGGLSYNEQFF
TRBJ2-7,-,TRBV20-1,11,-,TGCAGCGCCAGGTCAGCCTACGAGCAGTACTTC,CSARSAYEQYF
TRBJ1-4,-,TRBV6-6,13,-,TGTGCCAGCAGCCCGGAGCTTAATGAAAAACTGTTTTTT,CASSPELNEKLFF
TRBJ2-3,TRBD2,TRBV20-1,19,once,TGCAGTGCTAGTGCTTTTCCCGGGACTAGCTTCCCTAGCACAGATACGCAGTATTTT,CSASAFPGTSFPSTDTQYF
TRBJ1-1,TRBD1,TRBV5-4,15,-,TGTGCCAGCAGCTTGGGGGACAGGGCAGGCACTGAAGCTTTCTTT,CASSLGDRAGTEAFF
TRBJ1-5,-,TRBV5-6,16,-,TGTGCCAGCAGCCGGAGGACGGAGCGAATCAATCAGCCCCAGCATTTT,CASSRRTERINQPQHF
TRBJ2-1,-,TRBV7-3,17,-,TGTGCCAGCAGCACACGGGGCAGGGGAGCGGTAGGCAATGAGCAGTTCTTC,CASSTRGRGAVGNEQFF
TRBJ2-7,-,TRBV4-1,14,-,TGCGCCAGCAGCCAAGAGGGGGCCCTACCTTTCCGAAGCTTC,CASSQEGALPFRSF
TRBJ1-5,-,TRBV7-6,15,-,TGTGCCAGCAGCAAACTACAGGGAAGCAATCAGCCCCAGCATTTT,CASSKLQGSNQPQHF
TRBJ2-3,-,TRBV10-3,15,-,TGTGCCATCAGTGCTGGCGGGGGCCGCACAGATACGCAGTATTTT,CAISAGGGRTDTQYF
TRBJ1-3,-,TRBV19,16,-,TGTGCCAGTAGTACCAGACAGCACTACTCTGGAAACACCATATATTTT,CASSTRQHYSGNTIYF
TRBJ1-5,TRBD1,TRBV19,15,-,TGTGCCAGTAGTATAGAGGGACAGGGATTTGGGCCCCAGCATTTT,CASSIEGQGFGPQHF
TRBJ2-7,-,TRBV5-4,13,-,TGTGCCAGCAGCTTGGCAGGTTCCTACGAGCAGTACTTC,CASSLAGSYEQYF
TRBJ2-5,-,TRBV7-8,14,-,TGTGCCAGCAGCACACCGGAGCCTTTCGAGACCCAGTACTTC,CASSTPEPFETQYF
TRBJ1-2,-,TRBV4-3,16,-,TGCGCCAGCAGCCCTCCCCACAGGGTGTTTGATCATGGCTACACCTTC,CASSPPHRVFDHGYTF